This entry lists 2 T cell receptor beta chains sequenced from one sample in a study of shared clonotypes between healthy human individuals. The assay was immunoSEQ multiplex PCR, and TCRdb's table has in-frame clones only and misses some. The sample lists millions of clones, more than 85% occurring once. The specimen sequenced was naive CD4+ T cells from PBMCs. Subset meaning: CD45RA+ positively selected. The receptor set was obtained from a man younger than 35 in good health. Some clones in this sample may be carry-over from other donors' samples.

The J gene is TRBJ2-2, the V gene TRBV6-5, with D uncertain. There are 11 residues in the CDR3. The V and J ends lost 9 bases and 7 bases respectively, with 9 bases between them. The V gene's germline CDR1 is MNHEY and CDR2 SVGAGI. The CDR3 DNA sequence: TGTGCCAGGGCGAATGGCGGGGAGCTGTTTTTT. Amino acid sequence: CARANGGELFF.

The chain combines TRBV10-3 with TRBJ1-2; weak D call: TRBD1 (6 bases). CDR1 is ENHRY, CDR2 SYGVKD, per germline. V lost 11 bases, J lost 6 bases, and 22 bases lay in between. This CDR3 region has 14 residues. Here the CDR3 reads CAARRGGAENGYTF. Here the CDR3 DNA reads TGTGCCGCCCGAAGGGGGGGCGCGGAGAATGGCTACACCTTC.